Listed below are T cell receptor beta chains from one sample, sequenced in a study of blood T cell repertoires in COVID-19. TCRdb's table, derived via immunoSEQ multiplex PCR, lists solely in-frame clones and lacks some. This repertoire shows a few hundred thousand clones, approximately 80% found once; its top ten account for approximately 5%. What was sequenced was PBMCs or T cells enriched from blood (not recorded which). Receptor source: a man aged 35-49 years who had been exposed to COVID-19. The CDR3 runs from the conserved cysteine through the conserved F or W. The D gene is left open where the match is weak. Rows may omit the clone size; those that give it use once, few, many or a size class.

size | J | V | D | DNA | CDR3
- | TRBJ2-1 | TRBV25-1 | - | TGTGCCAGCAGGGAGACCTCCTACAATGAGCAGTTCTTC | CASRETSYNEQFF
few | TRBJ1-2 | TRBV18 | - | TGTGCCAGCTCACAACAGGGAGACTATGGCTACACCTTC | CASSQQGDYGYTF
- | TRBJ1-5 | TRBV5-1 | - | TGCGCCAGCAGCTTGGAGCCAGGTTGGAATCAGCCCCAGCATTTT | CASSLEPGWNQPQHF
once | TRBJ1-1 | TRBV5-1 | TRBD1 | TGCGCCAGCAGCCCGGACAGGGGCTTTTTTACTGAAGCTTTCTTT | CASSPDRGFFTEAFF
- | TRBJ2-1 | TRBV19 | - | TGTGCCAGTAGTAGATCTTCAGGCGCCCCAGAGCAGTTCTTC | CASSRSSGAPEQFF
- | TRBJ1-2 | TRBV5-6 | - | TGTGCCAGCAGCTTGGGCAGGATCTATGGCTACACCTTC | CASSLGRIYGYTF
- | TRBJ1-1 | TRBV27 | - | TGTGCCAGCAGTTCGGTGAACACTGAAGCTTTCTTT | CASSSVNTEAFF
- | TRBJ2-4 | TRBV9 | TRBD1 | TGTGCCAGCAGCCGAGGGGGCGATGCCAAAAACATTCAGTACTTC | CASSRGGDAKNIQYF
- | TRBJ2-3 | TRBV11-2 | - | TGTGCCAGCAGCCAAGGGCGGGGATTTACGCAGTATTTT | CASSQGRGFTQYF
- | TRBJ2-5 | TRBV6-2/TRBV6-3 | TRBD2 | TGTGCCAGCAGCCGCCGGACCGCCGGGGGGGAGACCCAGTACTTC | CASSRRTAGGETQYF
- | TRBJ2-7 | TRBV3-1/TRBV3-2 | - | TGTGCCAGCAGCCAAGACGATCTGGTAGGCAGGTCCTACGAGCAGTACTTC | CASSQDDLVGRSYEQYF
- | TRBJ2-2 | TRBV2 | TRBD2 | TGTGCCAGCAGCCTAAGGGACTACATCACCGGGGAGCTGTTTTTT | CASSLRDYITGELFF
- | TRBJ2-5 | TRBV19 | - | TGTGCCAGTAGTATCGGACTTAGCCCGTTCCAAGAGACCCAGTACTTC | CASSIGLSPFQETQYF
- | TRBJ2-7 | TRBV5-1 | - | TGCGCCAGCAGCGAAGGGGGAAACACCTACGAGCAGTACTTC | CASSEGGNTYEQYF
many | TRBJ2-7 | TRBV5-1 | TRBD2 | TGCGCCAGCAGCTCTGGCCCTGGGAGGGAGGCCGAGCAGTACTTC | CASSSGPGREAEQYF
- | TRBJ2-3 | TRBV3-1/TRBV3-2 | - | TGTGCCAGCAGCCCCGGAGGCCTAGCTGGCGATACGCAGTATTTT | CASSPGGLAGDTQYF
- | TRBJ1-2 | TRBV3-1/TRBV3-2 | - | TGTGCCAGCAGCCAAGGTTTGACCGTACGCGGCGGTGGCTACACCTTC | CASSQGLTVRGGGYTF